Listed below are T cell receptor beta chains from one sample, sequenced in a study of blood T cell repertoires in COVID-19. Measured with immunoSEQ multiplex PCR; TCRdb has only the in-frame clones, and not every one. The sample holds about 150,000 clones, roughly 80% seen once. The sequencing sample was made of peripheral blood. These receptors all come from a woman aged 55-75 years with acute or convalescent COVID-19. Both conserved end residues are part of each CDR3. Fields, in order: J gene, D gene, V gene, clone size, CDR3 DNA, CDR3 protein. A D gene is named only where the DNA matches it firmly. Clone size is shown for a subset of rows, as once, few, many or a class of expanded clone.

j_gene: TRBJ1-5
d_gene: .
v_gene: TRBV6-6
abundance: .
CDR3nt: TGTGCCAGCAGTTACAGGGCGGGGTATAGCAATCAGCCCCAGCATTTT
CDR3aa: CASSYRAGYSNQPQHF

j_gene: TRBJ1-2
d_gene: TRBD1
v_gene: TRBV2
abundance: .
CDR3nt: TGTGCCAGCAGTGACTGGACAGGGACCTATGGCTACACCTTC
CDR3aa: CASSDWTGTYGYTF

j_gene: TRBJ1-4
d_gene: .
v_gene: TRBV6-1
abundance: .
CDR3nt: TGTGCCAGCAGTGACGTAGGGAGCCTTAATGAAAAACTGTTTTTT
CDR3aa: CASSDVGSLNEKLFF

j_gene: TRBJ1-1
d_gene: TRBD1
v_gene: TRBV28
abundance: .
CDR3nt: TGTGCCAGCAGTTTCCCAGGGGGGAACACTGAAGCTTTCTTT
CDR3aa: CASSFPGGNTEAFF

j_gene: TRBJ1-2
d_gene: .
v_gene: TRBV20-1
abundance: .
CDR3nt: TGCAGTGCTATTCTCTATGGCTACACCTTC
CDR3aa: CSAILYGYTF

j_gene: TRBJ1-6
d_gene: .
v_gene: TRBV4-1
abundance: .
CDR3nt: TGCGCCAGCAGCCAAGATCCCACAGCGGCTAGCTCCTATAATTCACCCCTCCACTTT
CDR3aa: CASSQDPTAASSYNSPLHF

j_gene: TRBJ2-7
d_gene: .
v_gene: TRBV18
abundance: .
CDR3nt: TGTGCCAGCTCACCAGGCCAGTACGAGCAGTACTTC
CDR3aa: CASSPGQYEQYF

j_gene: TRBJ1-2
d_gene: .
v_gene: TRBV4-1
abundance: once
CDR3nt: TGCGCCAGCAGCCAAGGGACAGTAGCTAACTATGGCTACACCTTC
CDR3aa: CASSQGTVANYGYTF

j_gene: TRBJ2-7
d_gene: .
v_gene: TRBV6-5
abundance: .
CDR3nt: TGTGCCAGCAGTTACTTAGGTTCACGGGATGAGCAGTACTTC
CDR3aa: CASSYLGSRDEQYF

j_gene: TRBJ2-3
d_gene: .
v_gene: TRBV11-2
abundance: .
CDR3nt: TGTGCCAGCAGCTATGGGCCCACAGATACGCAGTATTTT
CDR3aa: CASSYGPTDTQYF

j_gene: TRBJ1-2
d_gene: TRBD1
v_gene: TRBV28
abundance: .
CDR3nt: TGTGCCAGCAGTTTGGGGACAGGGGGCCGGGGCTACACCTTC
CDR3aa: CASSLGTGGRGYTF

j_gene: TRBJ1-1
d_gene: TRBD1
v_gene: TRBV2
abundance: .
CDR3nt: TGTGCCAGCAATGGACAGGGGGTTGGGGGCACTGAAGCTTTCTTT
CDR3aa: CASNGQGVGGTEAFF

j_gene: TRBJ2-3
d_gene: .
v_gene: TRBV5-1
abundance: .
CDR3nt: TGCGCCAGCAGCTCCGCAGGGACGCAGTATTTT
CDR3aa: CASSSAGTQYF

j_gene: TRBJ1-5
d_gene: TRBD1
v_gene: TRBV2
abundance: .
CDR3nt: TGTGCCAGCAGTGAAGGGGGGACAGGGGCCCAGCCCCAGCATTTT
CDR3aa: CASSEGGTGAQPQHF

j_gene: TRBJ1-6
d_gene: .
v_gene: TRBV19
abundance: few
CDR3nt: TGTGCCAGTAGTATCACCGGGAATTCACCCCTCCACTTT
CDR3aa: CASSITGNSPLHF

j_gene: TRBJ2-5
d_gene: TRBD1
v_gene: TRBV12-3/TRBV12-4
abundance: .
CDR3nt: TGTGCCAGCAGTCGACAGGGTCAAGAGACCCAGTACTTC
CDR3aa: CASSRQGQETQYF

j_gene: TRBJ1-2
d_gene: .
v_gene: TRBV7-2
abundance: .
CDR3nt: TGTGCCAGCAGCTTAGTAGCGCCGGCGGTTTATGGCTACACCTTC
CDR3aa: CASSLVAPAVYGYTF

j_gene: TRBJ1-3
d_gene: .
v_gene: TRBV7-6
abundance: .
CDR3nt: TGTGCCAGCAGCTTAGGAGGAGTCCCTGGAAACACCATATATTTT
CDR3aa: CASSLGGVPGNTIYF

j_gene: TRBJ1-1
d_gene: TRBD1
v_gene: TRBV5-1
abundance: .
CDR3nt: TGCGCCAGCAGCTTGTCGACAGGGGGCTGGGGAACTGAAGCTTTCTTT
CDR3aa: CASSLSTGGWGTEAFF